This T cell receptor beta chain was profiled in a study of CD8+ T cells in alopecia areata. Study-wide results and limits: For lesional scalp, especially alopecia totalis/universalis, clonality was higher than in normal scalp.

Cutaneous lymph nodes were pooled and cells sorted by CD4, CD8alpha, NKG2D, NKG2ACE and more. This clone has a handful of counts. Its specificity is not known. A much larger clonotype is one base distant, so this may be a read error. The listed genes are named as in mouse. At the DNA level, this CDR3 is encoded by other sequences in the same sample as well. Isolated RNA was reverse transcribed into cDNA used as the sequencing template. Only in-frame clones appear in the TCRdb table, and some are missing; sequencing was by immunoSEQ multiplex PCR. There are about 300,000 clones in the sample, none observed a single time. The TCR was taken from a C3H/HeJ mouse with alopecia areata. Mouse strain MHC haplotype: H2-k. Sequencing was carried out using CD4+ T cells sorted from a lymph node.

The CDR3 loop is CASSDRENTEVFF. CDR3 DNA, as far as it was read: TGTGCCAGCAGTGACAGGGAAAACACA. The chain is built from TRBV13-1 and TRBJ1-1; D may be TRBD1 (5 bases). With the read ending 4 residues before the CDR3 end, the germline J gene is used to fill in that end. Germline V lookup: CDR1 NSHNY, CDR2 SYGAGN. Trimming cost V 2 bases and J 1 base, with 6 bases left between them. The CDR3 spans 13 residues.